This T cell receptor (beta chain) appears in the sequencing data of a study of cytomegalovirus exposure and HLA in healthy donors. Amplification used 60 Vbeta primers and 13 Jbeta primers. The repertoire was sequenced with immunoSEQ multiplex PCR; TCRdb's copy has only in-frame clones and lacks some. The sample has approximately 160,000 clones, 82% seen once. This TCR was sampled from a girl between 10 and 17 years old in good health and CMV-seropositive. The sample comprised PBMCs.

Here the CDR3 reads CSALGGTRNEQFF. In DNA, the CDR3 is TGCAGCGCCCTCGGTGGGACTAGGAATGAGCAGTTCTTC. The V and J genes are TRBV29-1 and TRBJ2-1, with 8 bases lining up with TRBD2. Per germline, CDR1 SQVTM and CDR2 ANQGSEA. The V and J ends lost 7 bases and 7 bases, in that order; junction bases with no gene match: 9. This CDR3 has 13 residues.